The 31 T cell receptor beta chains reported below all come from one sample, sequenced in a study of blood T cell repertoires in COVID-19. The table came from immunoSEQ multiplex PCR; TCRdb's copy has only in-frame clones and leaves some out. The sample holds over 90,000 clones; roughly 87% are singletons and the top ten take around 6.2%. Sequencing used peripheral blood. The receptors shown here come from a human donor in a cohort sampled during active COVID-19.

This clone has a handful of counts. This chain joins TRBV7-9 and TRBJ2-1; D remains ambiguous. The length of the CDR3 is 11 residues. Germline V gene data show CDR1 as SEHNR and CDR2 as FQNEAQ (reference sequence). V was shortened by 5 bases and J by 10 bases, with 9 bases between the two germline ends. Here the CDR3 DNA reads TGTGCCAGCAGCCTTACCAGGGAGCAGTTCTTC. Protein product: CASSLTREQFF.

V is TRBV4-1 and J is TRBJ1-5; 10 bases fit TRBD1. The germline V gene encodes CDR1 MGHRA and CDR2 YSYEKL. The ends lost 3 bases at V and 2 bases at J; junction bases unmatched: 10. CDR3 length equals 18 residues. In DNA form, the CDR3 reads TGCGCCAGCAGCCAGTCTCAGGACAGGGGGACCGGCAATCAGCCCCAGCATTTT. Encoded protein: CASSQSQDRGTGNQPQHF.

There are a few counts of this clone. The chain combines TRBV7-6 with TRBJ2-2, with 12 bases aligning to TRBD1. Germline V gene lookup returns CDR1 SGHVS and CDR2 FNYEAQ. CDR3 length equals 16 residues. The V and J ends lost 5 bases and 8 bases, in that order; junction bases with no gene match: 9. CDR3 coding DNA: TGTGCCAGCAGCAGCCGGGACAGGGGGCGTTTAGGGGAGCTGTTTTTT. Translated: CASSSRDRGRLGELFF.

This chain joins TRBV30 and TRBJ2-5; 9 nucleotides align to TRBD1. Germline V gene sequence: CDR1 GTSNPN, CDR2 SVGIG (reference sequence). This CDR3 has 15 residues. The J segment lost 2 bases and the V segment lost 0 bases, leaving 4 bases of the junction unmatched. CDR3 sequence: CAWSVWGQGQETQYF. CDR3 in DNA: TGTGCCTGGAGTGTATGGGGACAGGGTCAAGAGACCCAGTACTTC.

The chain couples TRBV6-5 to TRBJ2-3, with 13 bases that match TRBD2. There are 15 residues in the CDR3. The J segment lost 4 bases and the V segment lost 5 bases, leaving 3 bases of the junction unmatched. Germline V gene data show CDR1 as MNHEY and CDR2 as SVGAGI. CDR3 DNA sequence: TGTGCCAGCAGTATTACTAGCGGGGGGGCAGATACGCAGTATTTT. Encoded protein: CASSITSGGADTQYF.

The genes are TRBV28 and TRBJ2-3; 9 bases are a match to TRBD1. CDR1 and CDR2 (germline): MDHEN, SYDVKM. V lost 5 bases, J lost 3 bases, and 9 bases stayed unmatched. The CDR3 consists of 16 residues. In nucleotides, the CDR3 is TGTGCCAGCAGTGCACAAGACAGGGGGGGGACAGATACGCAGTATTTT. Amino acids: CASSAQDRGGTDTQYF. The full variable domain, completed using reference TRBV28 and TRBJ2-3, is DVKVTQSSRYLVKRTGEKVFLECVQDMDHENMFWYRQDPGLGLRLIYFSYDVKMKEKGDIPEGYSVSREKKERFSLILESASTNQTSMYLCASSAQDRGGTDTQYFGPGTRLTVL.

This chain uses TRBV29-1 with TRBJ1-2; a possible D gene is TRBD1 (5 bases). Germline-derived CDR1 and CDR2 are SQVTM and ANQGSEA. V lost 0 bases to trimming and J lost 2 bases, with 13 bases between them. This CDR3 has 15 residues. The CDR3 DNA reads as TGCAGCGTTGAAGATTTGAAGGGGAAAAACTATGGCTACACCTTC. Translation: CSVEDLKGKNYGYTF.

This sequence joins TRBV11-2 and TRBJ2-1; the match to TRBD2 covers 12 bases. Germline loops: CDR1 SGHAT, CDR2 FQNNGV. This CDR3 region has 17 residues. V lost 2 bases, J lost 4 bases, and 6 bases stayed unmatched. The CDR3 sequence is CASSLLLAGGKYNEQFF. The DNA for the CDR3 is TGTGCCAGCAGCTTACTCCTAGCGGGGGGGAAGTACAATGAGCAGTTCTTC.

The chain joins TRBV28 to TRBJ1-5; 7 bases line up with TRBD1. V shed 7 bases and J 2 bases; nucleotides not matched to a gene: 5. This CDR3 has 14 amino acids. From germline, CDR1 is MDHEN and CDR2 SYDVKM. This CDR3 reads CASTLGTGNQPQHF. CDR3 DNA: TGTGCCAGCACCCTCGGGACAGGCAATCAGCCCCAGCATTTT.

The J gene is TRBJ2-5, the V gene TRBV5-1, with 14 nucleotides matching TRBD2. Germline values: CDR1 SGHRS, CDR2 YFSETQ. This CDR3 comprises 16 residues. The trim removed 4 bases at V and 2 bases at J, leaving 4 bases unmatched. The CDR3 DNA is TGCGCCAGCAGCGCAAGACTAGCGGGAGGGCAAGAGACCCAGTACTTC. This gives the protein CASSARLAGGQETQYF.

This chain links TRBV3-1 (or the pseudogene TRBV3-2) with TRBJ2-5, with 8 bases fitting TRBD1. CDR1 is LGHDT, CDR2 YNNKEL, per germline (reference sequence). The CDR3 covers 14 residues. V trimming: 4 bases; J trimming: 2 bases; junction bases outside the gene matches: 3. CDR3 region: CASSPRTGQETQYF. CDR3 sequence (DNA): TGTGCCAGCAGCCCACGGACAGGGCAAGAGACCCAGTACTTC.

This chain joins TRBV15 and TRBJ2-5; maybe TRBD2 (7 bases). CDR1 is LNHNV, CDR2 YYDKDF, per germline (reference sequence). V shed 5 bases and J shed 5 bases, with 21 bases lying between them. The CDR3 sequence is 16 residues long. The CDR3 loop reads CATSGLKGGPGETQYF. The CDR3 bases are TGTGCCACCAGCGGTCTGAAGGGGGGGCCCGGGGAGACCCAGTACTTC.

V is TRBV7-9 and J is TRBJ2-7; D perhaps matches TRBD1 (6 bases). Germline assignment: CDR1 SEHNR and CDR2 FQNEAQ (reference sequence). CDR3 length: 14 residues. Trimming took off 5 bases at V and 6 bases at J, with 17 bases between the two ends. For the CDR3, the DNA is TGTGCCAGCAGCGACCGGGACACCGGAATCGAGCAGTACTTC. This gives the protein CASSDRDTGIEQYF.

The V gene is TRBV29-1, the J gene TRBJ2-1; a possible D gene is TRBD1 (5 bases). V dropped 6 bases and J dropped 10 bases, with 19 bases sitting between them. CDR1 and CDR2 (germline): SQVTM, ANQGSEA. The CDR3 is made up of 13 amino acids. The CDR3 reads CSVEFHDRGEQFF. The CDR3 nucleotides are TGCAGCGTCGAATTTCATGACAGAGGAGAGCAGTTCTTC.

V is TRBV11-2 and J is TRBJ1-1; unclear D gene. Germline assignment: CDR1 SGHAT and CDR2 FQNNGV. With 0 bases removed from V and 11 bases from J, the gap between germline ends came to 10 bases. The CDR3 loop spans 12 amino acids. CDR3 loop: CASSLEAGRAFF. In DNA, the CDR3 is TGTGCCAGCAGCTTAGAAGCAGGTCGGGCTTTCTTT.

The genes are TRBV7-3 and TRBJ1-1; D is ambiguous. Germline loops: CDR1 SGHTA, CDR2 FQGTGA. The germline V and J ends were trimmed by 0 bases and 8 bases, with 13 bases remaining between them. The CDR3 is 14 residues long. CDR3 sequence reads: CASSLTYGESEAFF. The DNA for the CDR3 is TGTGCCAGCAGCTTAACGTACGGGGAAAGCGAAGCTTTCTTT.

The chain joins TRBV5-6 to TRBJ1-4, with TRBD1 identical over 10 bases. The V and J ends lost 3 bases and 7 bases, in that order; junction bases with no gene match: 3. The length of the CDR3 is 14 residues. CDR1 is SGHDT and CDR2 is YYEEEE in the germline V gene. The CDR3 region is CASSSGTGVEKLFF. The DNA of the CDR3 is TGTGCCAGCAGCTCCGGGACAGGGGTTGAAAAACTGTTTTTT.

CDR3 region: CASSQGPRDSRDEQYF. CDR3 nucleotides: TGTGCCAGCAGCCAAGGTCCCAGGGACAGTAGGGACGAGCAGTACTTC. This chain joins TRBV3-1 (or the pseudogene TRBV3-2) and TRBJ2-7; 7 nucleotides align to TRBD1. The CDR3 extends over 16 amino acids. The V gene's germline CDR1 is LGHDT and CDR2 YNNKEL (reference sequence). V gave up 1 base and J gave up 5 bases; unmatched junction bases: 11.

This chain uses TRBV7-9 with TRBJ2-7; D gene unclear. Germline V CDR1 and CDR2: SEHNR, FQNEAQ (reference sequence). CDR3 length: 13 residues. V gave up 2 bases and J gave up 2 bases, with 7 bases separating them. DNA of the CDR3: TGTGCCAGCAGCTTATGGCAGACCTACGAGCAGTACTTC. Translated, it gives CASSLWQTYEQYF.

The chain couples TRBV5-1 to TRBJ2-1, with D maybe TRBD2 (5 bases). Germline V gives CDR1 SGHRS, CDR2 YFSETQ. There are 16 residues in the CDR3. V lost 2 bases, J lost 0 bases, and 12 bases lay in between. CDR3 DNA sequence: TGCGCCAGCAGCTTCTTAGCGCCTAGCTCCTACAATGAGCAGTTCTTC. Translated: CASSFLAPSSYNEQFF.

CDR3 in DNA: TGTGCCAGCAGGTCGACAGGGGATGGAGATACGCAGTATTTT. Its translation: CASRSTGDGDTQYF. J is TRBJ2-3 and V is TRBV6-5, with TRBD1 identical over 8 bases. The V gene's germline CDR1 is MNHEY and CDR2 SVGAGI. The trim removed 6 bases at V and 5 bases at J, leaving 7 bases unmatched. CDR3 length: 14 amino acids.

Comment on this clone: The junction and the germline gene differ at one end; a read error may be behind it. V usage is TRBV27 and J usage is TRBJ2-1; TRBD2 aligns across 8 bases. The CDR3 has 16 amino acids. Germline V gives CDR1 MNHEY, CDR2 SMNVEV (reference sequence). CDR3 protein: CASNLMAGGSYNEQFF. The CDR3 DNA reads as TGTGCCAGCAATTTAATGGCGGGAGGCTCCTACAATGAGCAGTTCTTC.

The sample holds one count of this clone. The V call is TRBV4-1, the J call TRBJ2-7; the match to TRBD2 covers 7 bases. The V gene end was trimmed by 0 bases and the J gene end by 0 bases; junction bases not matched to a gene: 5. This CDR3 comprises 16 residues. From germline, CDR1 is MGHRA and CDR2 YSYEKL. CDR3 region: CASSQDLPSGSYEQYF. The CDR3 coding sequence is TGCGCCAGCAGCCAAGATCTTCCTAGCGGCTCCTACGAGCAGTACTTC.

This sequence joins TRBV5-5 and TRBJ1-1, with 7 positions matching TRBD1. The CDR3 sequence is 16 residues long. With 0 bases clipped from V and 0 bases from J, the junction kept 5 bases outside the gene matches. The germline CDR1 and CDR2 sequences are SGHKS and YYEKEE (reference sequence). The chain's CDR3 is CASSLGWTGMNTEAFF. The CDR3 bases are TGTGCCAGCAGCTTGGGATGGACAGGCATGAACACTGAAGCTTTCTTT. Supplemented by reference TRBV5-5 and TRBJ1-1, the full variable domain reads DAGVTQSPTHLIKTRGQQVTLRCSPISGHKSVSWYQQVLGQGPQFIFQYYEKEERGRGNFPDRFSARQFPNYSSELNVNALLLGDSALYLCASSLGWTGMNTEAFFGQGTRLTVV.

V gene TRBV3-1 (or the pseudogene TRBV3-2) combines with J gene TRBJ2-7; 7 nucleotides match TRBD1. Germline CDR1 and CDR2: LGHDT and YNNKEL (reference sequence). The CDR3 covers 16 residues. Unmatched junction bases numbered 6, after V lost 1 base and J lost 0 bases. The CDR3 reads CASSQGIYRGSYEQYF. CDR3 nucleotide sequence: TGTGCCAGCAGCCAAGGGATCTACAGGGGCTCCTACGAGCAGTACTTC.

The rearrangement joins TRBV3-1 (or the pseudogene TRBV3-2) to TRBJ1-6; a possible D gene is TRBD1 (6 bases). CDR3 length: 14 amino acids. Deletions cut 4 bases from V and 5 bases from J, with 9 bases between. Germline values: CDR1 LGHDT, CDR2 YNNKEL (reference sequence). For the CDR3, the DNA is TGTGCCAGCAGCCTACAGGGTCATAATTCACCCCTCCACTTT. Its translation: CASSLQGHNSPLHF.

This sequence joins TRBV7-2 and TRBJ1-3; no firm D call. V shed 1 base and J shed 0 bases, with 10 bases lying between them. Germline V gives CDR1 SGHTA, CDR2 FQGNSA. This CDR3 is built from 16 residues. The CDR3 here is CASSLVTHTSGNTIYF. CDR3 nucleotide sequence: TGTGCCAGCAGCTTAGTGACACACACCTCTGGAAACACCATATATTTT.

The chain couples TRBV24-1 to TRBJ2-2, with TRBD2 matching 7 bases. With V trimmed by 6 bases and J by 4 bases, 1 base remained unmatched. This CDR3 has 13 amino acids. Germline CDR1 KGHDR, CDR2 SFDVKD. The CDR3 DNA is TGTGCCACCAGTTGGGGGGGCACCGGGGAGCTGTTTTTT. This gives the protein CATSWGGTGELFF.

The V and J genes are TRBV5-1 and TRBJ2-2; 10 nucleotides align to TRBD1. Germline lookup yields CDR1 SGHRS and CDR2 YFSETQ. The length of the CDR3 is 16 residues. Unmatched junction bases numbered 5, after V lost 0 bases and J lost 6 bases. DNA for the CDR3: TGCGCCAGCAGCTTGGCCTTAGGACAGGGGGCCGGGGAGCTGTTTTTT. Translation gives CASSLALGQGAGELFF.

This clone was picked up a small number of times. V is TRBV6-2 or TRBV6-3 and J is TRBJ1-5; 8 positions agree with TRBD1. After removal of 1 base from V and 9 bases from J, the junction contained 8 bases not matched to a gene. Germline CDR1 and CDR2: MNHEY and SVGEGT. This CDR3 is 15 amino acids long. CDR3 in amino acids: CASSYFGTGPGPQHF. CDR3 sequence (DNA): TGTGCCAGCAGTTACTTCGGGACAGGCCCTGGGCCCCAGCATTTT.

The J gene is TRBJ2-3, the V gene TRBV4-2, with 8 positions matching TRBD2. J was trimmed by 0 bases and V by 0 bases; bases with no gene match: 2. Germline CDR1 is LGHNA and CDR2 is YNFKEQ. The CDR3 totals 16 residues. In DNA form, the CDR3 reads TGTGCCAGCAGCCAAGAACCTAGCGGGAGCACAGATACGCAGTATTTT. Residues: CASSQEPSGSTDTQYF.